These T cell receptor beta chains were read from a single sample in a study of OX40 agonist ivuxolimab in advanced cancers. Profiling relied on immunoSEQ multiplex PCR, and the TCRdb table lists in-frame clones only, not all of them. This table holds around 140,000 clones, 85% to 95% found once. The material was CD4+ or CD8+ T cells sorted from blood, obtained in a trial of the OX40 agonist ivuxolimab. All receptors derive from an adult with an advanced solid tumor such as melanoma, head and neck, liver or kidney cancer. Each CDR3 is given with its conserved first and last residue. The order of the fields is V gene, J gene, D gene, clone size, CDR3 protein, CDR3 DNA. A D gene is named only where the DNA matches it firmly. A row's size may be missing; if present it is once, few, many or a size class.

V gene: TRBV4-1; J gene: TRBJ2-7; D gene: TRBD1; clone size: .; CDR3 protein: CASSQEQYGTGRPYEQYF; CDR3 DNA: TGCGCCAGCAGCCAAGAGCAGTACGGGACAGGCCGACCCTACGAGCAGTACTTC
V gene: TRBV2; J gene: TRBJ1-5; D gene: .; clone size: few; CDR3 protein: CATGREGNQPQHF; CDR3 DNA: TGTGCTACTGGCAGGGAGGGCAATCAGCCCCAGCATTTT
V gene: TRBV6-6; J gene: TRBJ2-7; D gene: .; clone size: .; CDR3 protein: CASTQGAAYEQYF; CDR3 DNA: TGTGCCAGCACCCAAGGAGCGGCCTACGAGCAGTACTTC
V gene: TRBV6-5; J gene: TRBJ2-3; D gene: TRBD2; clone size: once; CDR3 protein: CASSSSGGTIRDTQYF; CDR3 DNA: TGTGCCAGCAGTTCCAGCGGGGGCACCATACGGGATACGCAGTATTTT
V gene: TRBV7-7; J gene: TRBJ1-5; D gene: .; clone size: .; CDR3 protein: CASSLDRFQPQHF; CDR3 DNA: TGTGCCAGCAGCTTAGACAGGTTTCAGCCCCAGCATTTT
V gene: TRBV4-3; J gene: TRBJ1-1; D gene: .; clone size: .; CDR3 protein: CASSQDEGGQPGF; CDR3 DNA: TGCGCCAGCAGCCAAGACGAGGGGGGCCAGCCAGGCTTT
V gene: TRBV6-4; J gene: TRBJ1-6; D gene: .; clone size: .; CDR3 protein: CASREGWDSPLHF; CDR3 DNA: TGTGCCAGCAGGGAGGGCTGGGATTCACCCCTCCACTTT
V gene: TRBV28; J gene: TRBJ1-1; D gene: .; clone size: .; CDR3 protein: CASSRLPTGAFF; CDR3 DNA: TGTGCCAGCAGCCGCCTCCCAACGGGAGCTTTCTTT
V gene: TRBV10-1; J gene: TRBJ2-1; D gene: .; clone size: .; CDR3 protein: CASSAGQTYNEQFF; CDR3 DNA: TGCGCCAGCAGTGCGGGTCAGACCTACAATGAGCAGTTCTTC
V gene: TRBV5-5; J gene: TRBJ1-1; D gene: TRBD1; clone size: .; CDR3 protein: CASQQGVYTEAFF; CDR3 DNA: TGTGCCAGCCAACAGGGGGTGTACACTGAAGCTTTCTTT
V gene: TRBV6-5; J gene: TRBJ1-6; D gene: TRBD1; clone size: few; CDR3 protein: CASSYGTGVSSPLHF; CDR3 DNA: TGTGCCAGCAGTTACGGGACAGGGGTAAGCTCACCCCTCCACTTT
V gene: TRBV10-1; J gene: TRBJ2-1; D gene: .; clone size: .; CDR3 protein: CASSVQGTWGEQFF; CDR3 DNA: TGCGCCAGCAGTGTACAGGGCACCTGGGGTGAGCAGTTCTTC
V gene: TRBV6-5; J gene: TRBJ2-7; D gene: TRBD1; clone size: .; CDR3 protein: CASRPETGNYEQYF; CDR3 DNA: TGTGCCAGCAGACCTGAGACAGGGAACTACGAGCAGTACTTC
V gene: TRBV18; J gene: TRBJ2-6; D gene: .; clone size: .; CDR3 protein: CASAQGLSGANVLTF; CDR3 DNA: TGTGCCTCCGCCCAGGGGCTCTCTGGGGCCAACGTCCTGACTTTC
V gene: TRBV5-8; J gene: TRBJ1-3; D gene: TRBD1; clone size: few; CDR3 protein: CASSLGQAGNTIYF; CDR3 DNA: TGTGCCAGCAGCCTCGGACAGGCGGGAAACACCATATATTTT
V gene: TRBV6-6; J gene: TRBJ1-2; D gene: TRBD1; clone size: .; CDR3 protein: CASSLDDRGYGYTF; CDR3 DNA: TGTGCCAGCAGTCTAGACGACAGGGGCTATGGCTACACCTTC
V gene: TRBV10-1; J gene: TRBJ2-4; D gene: .; clone size: .; CDR3 protein: CASSESDGLASKNIQYF; CDR3 DNA: TGCGCCAGCAGTGAGTCGGACGGTCTAGCGAGCAAAAACATTCAGTACTTC
V gene: TRBV4-1; J gene: TRBJ2-1; D gene: .; clone size: .; CDR3 protein: CASSQKGRLEDNEQFF; CDR3 DNA: TGCGCCAGCAGCCAAAAGGGACGTCTCGAGGACAATGAGCAGTTCTTC
V gene: TRBV28; J gene: TRBJ2-6; D gene: .; clone size: .; CDR3 protein: CASSLIRANVLTF; CDR3 DNA: TGTGCCAGCAGCCTGATACGGGCCAACGTCCTGACCTTC